Sequencing of this TCR beta chain was carried out in a study of response to subunit inactivated influenza vaccine. TCRdb re-analysed the RT-PCR reads in MiXCR, keeping a single row per CDR3 protein. The repertoire has under 200,000 distinct CDR3 sequences, approximately 10% of them found once; the top ten carry roughly 12%. General study points: Researchers suggested that each seasonal influenza vaccination recruits few new T cells.

This clonotype has only a few counts. The antigen remains undetermined. This sequence was found in a man aged 45-65 years who received an inactivated influenza vaccine. This specimen was non-naive T cells sorted from PBMCs, taken more than 35 days after vaccination.

In nucleotides, the CDR3 is TGTGCCAGCAGCTTGGGGTTCAGCGGGGAGCTGTTTTTT. Translated: CASSLGFSGELFF. The rearrangement uses TRBV5-4 and TRBJ2-2; D remains unclear. The CDR3 is 13 amino acids. The V end was cut by 0 bases, the J end by 7 bases, with 7 bases between. Germline CDR1 and CDR2: SGHNT and YYREEE (reference sequence).